The clone carrying this T cell receptor (beta chain) was seen at least ten times. The data derive from a study of shared clonotypes between healthy human individuals. Some clones are missing from TCRdb's copy, which holds only in-frame ones; the method was immunoSEQ multiplex PCR. The table has roughly 760,000 clones, around 67% seen once; the top ten hold over 1.5%. Trimming pared 0 bases from V and 8 bases from J, leaving 8 bases between. Germline-derived CDR1 and CDR2 are SGHRS and YFSETQ. The CDR3 is 13 amino acids. The sequence was obtained from a woman aged 25 to 45 in good health. The sequencing sample was made of memory CD4+ T cells sorted from blood. The subset: CD45RA-negative fraction. The V call is TRBV5-1, the J call TRBJ1-4, with D possibly matching TRBD1 (5 bases). The CDR3 nucleotides are TGCGCCAGCAGCTTGGAGGGGACGGAAAAACTGTTTTTT. As protein: CASSLEGTEKLFF. Complete variable domain (other parts from reference TRBV5-1 and TRBJ1-4): KAGVTQTPRYLIKTRGQQVTLSCSPISGHRSVSWYQQTPGQGLQFLFEYFSETQRNKGNFPGRFSGRQFSNSRSEMNVSTLELGDSALYLCASSLEGTEKLFFGSGTQLSVL.